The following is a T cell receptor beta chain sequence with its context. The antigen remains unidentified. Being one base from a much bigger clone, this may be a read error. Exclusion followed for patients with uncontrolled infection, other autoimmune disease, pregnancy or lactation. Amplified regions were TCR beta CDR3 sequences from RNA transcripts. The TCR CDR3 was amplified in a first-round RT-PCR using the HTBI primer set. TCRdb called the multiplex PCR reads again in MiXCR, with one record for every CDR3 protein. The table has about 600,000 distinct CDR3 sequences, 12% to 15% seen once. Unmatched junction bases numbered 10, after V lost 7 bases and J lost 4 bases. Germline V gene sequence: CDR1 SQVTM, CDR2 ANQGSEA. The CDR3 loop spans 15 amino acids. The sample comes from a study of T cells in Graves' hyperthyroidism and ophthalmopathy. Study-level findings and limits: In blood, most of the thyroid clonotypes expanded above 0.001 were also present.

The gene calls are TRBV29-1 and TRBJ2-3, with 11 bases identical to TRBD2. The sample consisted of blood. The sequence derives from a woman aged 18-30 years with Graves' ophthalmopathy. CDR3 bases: TGCAGCGCCTTTCCTAGCGGGAGGTCAGCAGATACGCAGTATTTT. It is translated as CSAFPSGRSADTQYF.